This T cell receptor beta chain is from a study of beta chain features in type 1 diabetes. Expressed TCRB transcripts were sequenced after all isolated RNA was converted to cDNA. Data came from immunoSEQ multiplex PCR; TCRdb stores just in-frame clones and leaves some out. The sample has more than 250,000 clones; 15% are singletons. Study outcomes and limitations: Diminished insertions and augmented deletions at VDJ junctions characterized type 1 diabetes patients. Type 1 diabetes patients had moderately but significantly shorter TCRB CDR3s in all four CD4+ subsets. Relative to healthy donors, patients appeared to have naive, central memory and Treg TCRB repertoires that were more similar. An over-representation of cells with high TCR expression could result from cDNA sequencing.

Concerning this clone: Its antigen is unidentified.

The V gene's germline CDR1 is LNHDA and CDR2 SQIVND (reference sequence). The CDR3 sequence is 15 residues long. The V gene end was trimmed by 8 bases and the J gene end by 5 bases; junction bases not matched to a gene: 13. One heparinised blood draw averaging roughly 100 mL was given by each donor. This clonotype originated in a man aged 18 to 35 with type 1 diabetes. The genes are TRBV19 and TRBJ1-1; TRBD1 matches at 8 bases. Sequenced sample: naive CD4+ T cells from blood. Here the CDR3 reads CASRLQQGVVTEAFF. CDR3 in DNA: TGTGCCAGTCGTCTCCAACAGGGGGTGGTGACTGAAGCTTTCTTT.